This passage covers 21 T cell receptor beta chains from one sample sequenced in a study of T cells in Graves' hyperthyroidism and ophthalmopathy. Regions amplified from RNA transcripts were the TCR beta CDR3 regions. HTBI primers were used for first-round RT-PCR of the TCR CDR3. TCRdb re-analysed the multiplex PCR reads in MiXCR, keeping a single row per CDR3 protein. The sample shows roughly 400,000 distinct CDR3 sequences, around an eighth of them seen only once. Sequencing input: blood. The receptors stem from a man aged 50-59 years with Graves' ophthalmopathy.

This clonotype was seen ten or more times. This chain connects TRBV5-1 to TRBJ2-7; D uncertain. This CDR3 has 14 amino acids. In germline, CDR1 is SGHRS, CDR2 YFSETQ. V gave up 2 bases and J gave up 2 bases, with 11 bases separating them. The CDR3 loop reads CASSFLYGTYEQYF. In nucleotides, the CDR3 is TGCGCCAGCAGCTTCCTTTACGGAACCTACGAGCAGTACTTC.

The CDR3: CASSRGLAIRNTADTQYF. The CDR3 region has the DNA TGTGCCAGCAGCCGGGGACTAGCGATCCGAAATACTGCAGATACGCAGTATTTT. The chain recombines TRBV5-5 with TRBJ2-3, with 10 bases that match TRBD2. Looked up from germline, CDR1 is SGHKS and CDR2 is YYEKEE (reference sequence). Trimming at V came to 4 bases and at J to 4 bases, leaving 15 bases not matched to a gene. The CDR3 is 18 amino acids.

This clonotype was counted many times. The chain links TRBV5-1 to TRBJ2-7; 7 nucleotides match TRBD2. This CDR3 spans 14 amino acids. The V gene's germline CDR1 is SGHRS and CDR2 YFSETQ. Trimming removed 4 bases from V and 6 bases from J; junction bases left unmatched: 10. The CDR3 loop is CASSAGDSRGEQYF. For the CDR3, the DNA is TGCGCCAGCAGCGCGGGGGACTCTAGGGGCGAGCAGTACTTC.

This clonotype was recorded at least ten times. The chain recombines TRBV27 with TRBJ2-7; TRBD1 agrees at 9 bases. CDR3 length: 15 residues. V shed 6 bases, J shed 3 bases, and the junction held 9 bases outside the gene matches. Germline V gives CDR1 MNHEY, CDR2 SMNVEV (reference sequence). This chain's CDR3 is CASSPRQGGYYEQYF. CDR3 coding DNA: TGTGCCAGCAGCCCACGACAGGGGGGATACTACGAGCAGTACTTC.

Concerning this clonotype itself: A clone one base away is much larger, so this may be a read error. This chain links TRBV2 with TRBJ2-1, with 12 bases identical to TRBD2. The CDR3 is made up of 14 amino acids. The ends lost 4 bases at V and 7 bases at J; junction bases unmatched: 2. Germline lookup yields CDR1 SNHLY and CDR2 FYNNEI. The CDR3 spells CASSGLAGDNEQFF. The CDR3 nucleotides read TGTGCCAGCAGTGGACTAGCGGGAGATAATGAGCAGTTCTTC.

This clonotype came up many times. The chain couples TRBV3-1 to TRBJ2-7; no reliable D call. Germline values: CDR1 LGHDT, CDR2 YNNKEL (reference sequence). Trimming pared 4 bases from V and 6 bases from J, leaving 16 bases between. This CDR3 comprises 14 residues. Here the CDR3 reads CASSRLGDSGEQYF. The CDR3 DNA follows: TGTGCCAGCAGCCGACTGGGTGATTCTGGCGAGCAGTACTTC.

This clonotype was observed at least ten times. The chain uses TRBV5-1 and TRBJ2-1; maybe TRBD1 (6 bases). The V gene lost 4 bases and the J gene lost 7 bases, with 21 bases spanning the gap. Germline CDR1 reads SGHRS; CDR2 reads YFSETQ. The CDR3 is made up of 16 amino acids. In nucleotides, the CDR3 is TGCGCCAGCAGCCCGCAGGGGAGCCCGAACTATAATGAGCAGTTCTTC. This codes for CASSPQGSPNYNEQFF. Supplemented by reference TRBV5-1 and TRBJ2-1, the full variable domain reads KAGVTQTPRYLIKTRGQQVTLSCSPISGHRSVSWYQQTPGQGLQFLFEYFSETQRNKGNFPGRFSGRQFSNSRSEMNVSTLELGDSALYLCASSPQGSPNYNEQFFGPGTRLTVL.

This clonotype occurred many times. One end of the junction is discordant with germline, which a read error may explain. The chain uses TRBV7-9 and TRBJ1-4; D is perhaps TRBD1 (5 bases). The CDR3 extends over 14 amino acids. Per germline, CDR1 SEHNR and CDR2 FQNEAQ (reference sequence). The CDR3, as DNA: TGCGCCAGCAGCTTGGGGACGGCTAATGAAAAACTGTTTTTT. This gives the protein CASSLGTANEKLFF.

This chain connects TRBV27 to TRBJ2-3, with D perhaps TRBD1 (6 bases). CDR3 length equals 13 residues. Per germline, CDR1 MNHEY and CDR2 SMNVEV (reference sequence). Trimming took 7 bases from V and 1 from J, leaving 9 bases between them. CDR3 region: CASNRQGTDTQYF. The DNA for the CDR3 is TGTGCCAGCAATAGACAGGGCACAGATACGCAGTATTTT.

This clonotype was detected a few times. The CDR3 loop reads CASSPGDRGRRAEAFF. The CDR3 DNA reads TGTGCCAGCTCACCGGGGGACAGGGGAAGAAGGGCTGAAGCTTTCTTT. The genes are TRBV18 and TRBJ1-1, with 10 bases lining up with TRBD1. CDR1 is KGHSH and CDR2 is LQKENI in the germline V gene. This CDR3 spans 16 amino acids. Unmatched junction bases numbered 10, after V lost 3 bases and J lost 6 bases.

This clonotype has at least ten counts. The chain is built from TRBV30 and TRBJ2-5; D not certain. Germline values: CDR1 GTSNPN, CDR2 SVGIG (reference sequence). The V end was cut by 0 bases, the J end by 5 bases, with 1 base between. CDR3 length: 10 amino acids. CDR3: CAWSVETQYF. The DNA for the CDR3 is TGTGCCTGGAGTGTGGAGACCCAGTACTTC.

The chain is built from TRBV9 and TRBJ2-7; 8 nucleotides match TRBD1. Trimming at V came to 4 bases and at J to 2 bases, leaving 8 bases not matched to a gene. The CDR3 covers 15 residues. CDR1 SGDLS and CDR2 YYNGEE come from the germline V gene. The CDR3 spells CASSKFRDRTYEQYF. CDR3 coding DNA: TGTGCCAGCAGCAAATTCCGGGACAGGACCTACGAGCAGTACTTC.

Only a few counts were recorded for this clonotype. CDR3 sequence: CASSQILRLTDTQYF. DNA for the CDR3: TGTGCCAGCTCCCAAATATTACGGCTCACAGATACGCAGTATTTT. The chain combines TRBV27 with TRBJ2-3; no firm D call. Germline V gene sequence: CDR1 MNHEY, CDR2 SMNVEV (reference sequence). Between the trimmed V and J ends, which lost 8 bases and 2 bases, there was a span of 17 bases. There are 15 residues in the CDR3.

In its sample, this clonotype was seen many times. Here the CDR3 reads CASSGYPFYEQYF. CDR3 bases: TGTGCCAGCAGCGGCTACCCCTTCTACGAGCAGTACTTC. The chain is built from TRBV6-2 or TRBV6-3 and TRBJ2-7; D ambiguous. CDR1 and CDR2 from the germline V gene are MNHEY and SVGEGT. V dropped 6 bases and J dropped 3 bases, with 12 bases sitting between them. This CDR3 is 13 amino acids long.

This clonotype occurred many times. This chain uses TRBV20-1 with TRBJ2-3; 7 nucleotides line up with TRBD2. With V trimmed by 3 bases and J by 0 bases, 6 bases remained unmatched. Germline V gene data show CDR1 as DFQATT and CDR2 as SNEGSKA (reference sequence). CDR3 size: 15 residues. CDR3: CSASSGGGSTDTQYF. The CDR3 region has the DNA TGCAGTGCTAGCTCGGGCGGGGGTAGCACAGATACGCAGTATTTT.

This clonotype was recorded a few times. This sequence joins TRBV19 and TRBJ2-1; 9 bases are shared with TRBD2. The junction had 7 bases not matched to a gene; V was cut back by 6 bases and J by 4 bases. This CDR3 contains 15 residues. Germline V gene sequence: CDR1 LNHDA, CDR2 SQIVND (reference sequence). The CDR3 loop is CASSKTSGAYNEQFF. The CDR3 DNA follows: TGTGCCAGTAGCAAGACTAGCGGAGCTTACAATGAGCAGTTCTTC.

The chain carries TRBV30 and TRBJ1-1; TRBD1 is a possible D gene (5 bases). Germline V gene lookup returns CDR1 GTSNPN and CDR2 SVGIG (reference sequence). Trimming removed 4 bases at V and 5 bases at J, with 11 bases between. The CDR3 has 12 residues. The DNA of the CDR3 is TGTGCCTGGACCCCCGGGGGGACTGAAGCTTTCTTT. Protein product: CAWTPGGTEAFF.

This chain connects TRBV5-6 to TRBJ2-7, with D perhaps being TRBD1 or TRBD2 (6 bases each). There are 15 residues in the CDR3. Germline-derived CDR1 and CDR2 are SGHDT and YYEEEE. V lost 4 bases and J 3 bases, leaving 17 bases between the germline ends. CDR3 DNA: TGTGCCAGCAGCCCCCCTGCTAGGGGGGTCTACGAGCAGTACTTC. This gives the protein CASSPPARGVYEQYF.

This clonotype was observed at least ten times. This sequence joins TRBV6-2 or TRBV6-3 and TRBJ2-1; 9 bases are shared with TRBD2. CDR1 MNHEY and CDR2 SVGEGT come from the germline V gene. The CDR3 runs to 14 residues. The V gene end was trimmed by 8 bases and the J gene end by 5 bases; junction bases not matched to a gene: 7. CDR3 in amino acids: CASLLAGLHNEQFF. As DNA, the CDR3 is TGTGCCAGCCTACTAGCGGGTCTACACAATGAGCAGTTCTTC.

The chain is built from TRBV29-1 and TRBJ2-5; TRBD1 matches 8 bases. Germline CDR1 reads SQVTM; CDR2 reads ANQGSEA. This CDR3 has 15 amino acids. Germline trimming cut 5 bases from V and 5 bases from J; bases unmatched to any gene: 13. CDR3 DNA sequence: TGCAGCGTTTCTACCGGACAGGGTCTATTGGAGACCCAGTACTTC. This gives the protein CSVSTGQGLLETQYF.

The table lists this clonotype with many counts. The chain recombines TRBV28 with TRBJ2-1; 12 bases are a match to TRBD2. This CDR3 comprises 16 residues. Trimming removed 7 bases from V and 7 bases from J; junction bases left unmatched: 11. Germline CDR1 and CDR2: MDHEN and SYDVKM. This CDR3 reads CASIASGRAGSNEQFF. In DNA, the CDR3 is TGTGCCAGCATTGCTAGCGGGAGGGCGGGGTCTAATGAGCAGTTCTTC.